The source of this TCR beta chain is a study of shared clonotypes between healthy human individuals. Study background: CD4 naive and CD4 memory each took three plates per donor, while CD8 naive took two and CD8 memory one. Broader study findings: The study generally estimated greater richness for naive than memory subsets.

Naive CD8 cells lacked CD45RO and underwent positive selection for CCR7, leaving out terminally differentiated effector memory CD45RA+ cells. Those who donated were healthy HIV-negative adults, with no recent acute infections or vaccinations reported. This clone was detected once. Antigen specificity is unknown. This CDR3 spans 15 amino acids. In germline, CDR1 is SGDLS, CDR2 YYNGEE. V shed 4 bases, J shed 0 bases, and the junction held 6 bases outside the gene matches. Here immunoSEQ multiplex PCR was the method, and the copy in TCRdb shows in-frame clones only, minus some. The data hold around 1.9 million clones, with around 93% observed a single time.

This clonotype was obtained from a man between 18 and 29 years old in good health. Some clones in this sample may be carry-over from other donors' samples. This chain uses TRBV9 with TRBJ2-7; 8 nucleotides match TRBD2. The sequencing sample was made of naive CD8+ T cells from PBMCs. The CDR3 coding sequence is TGTGCCAGCAGCACCTCTAGCGGGCTCTCCTACGAGCAGTACTTC. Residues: CASSTSSGLSYEQYF.